The 23 T cell receptor beta chains listed next were all sequenced from one sample in a study of blood T cells in healthy people across ages. Alongside a J-beta primer mix, a sample-barcoded 5' primer served in a second PCR lasting 7 to 11 cycles. One entry per CDR3 protein, called by TCRdb with MiXCR from the 5' RACE reads. The table lists 710,000 or so distinct CDR3 sequences, roughly 32% of them singletons. The sequencing input was blood. These TCRs come from a woman older than 75 in good health.

V and J are TRBV5-1 and TRBJ2-1; a weak D match, TRBD2 (6 bases). CDR1 is SGHRS and CDR2 is YFSETQ in the germline V gene. V dropped 3 bases and J dropped 15 bases, with 19 bases sitting between them. The CDR3 length is 13 residues. The CDR3 DNA reads TGCGCCAGCAGCTACTTGGTGTCGGGGGAATGGTTCTTC. Translated, it gives CASSYLVSGEWFF.

The CDR3 loop reads CSAQARTNNEQYF. Here the CDR3 DNA reads TGCAGTGCTCAGGCCCGCACCAACAATGAGCAGTACTTC. This chain connects TRBV20-1 to TRBJ2-7; D uncertain. V was clipped by 5 bases and J by 7 bases, with 18 bases between them. Germline lookup yields CDR1 DFQATT and CDR2 SNEGSKA (reference sequence). This CDR3 is 13 amino acids long.

Ten or more counts support this clonotype. The V call is TRBV7-8, the J call TRBJ2-1; maybe TRBD2 (7 bases). Germline loops: CDR1 SGHVS, CDR2 FQNEAQ. This CDR3 region has 13 residues. Trimming removed 4 bases from V and 7 bases from J, with 11 bases in between. The CDR3: CASSWRGGNEQFF. CDR3 in DNA: TGTGCCAGCAGCTGGAGGGGGGGGAATGAGCAGTTCTTC.

The chain has TRBV20-1 and TRBJ2-7; D might be TRBD1 (5 bases). The V and J ends lost 3 bases and 6 bases respectively, with 15 bases between them. CDR3 size: 13 residues. CDR1 DFQATT and CDR2 SNEGSKA come from the germline V gene (reference sequence). DNA for the CDR3: TGCAGTGCTAGGATCAAGGGGCCCGGCGAGCAGTACTTC. Translation gives CSARIKGPGEQYF.

This clonotype has a count of ten or more. The J gene is TRBJ1-1, the V gene TRBV7-3; D gene ambiguous. The CDR3 runs 13 residues. Germline lookup yields CDR1 SGHTA and CDR2 FQGTGA. Trimming removed 2 bases from V and 3 bases from J, with 7 bases in between. The CDR3 DNA sequence: TGTGCCAGCAGCTTACAGCAAGACACTGAAGCTTTCTTT. It encodes CASSLQQDTEAFF.

This clonotype has only one observation. The chain couples TRBV25-1 to TRBJ2-6; 12 bases fit TRBD1. V shed 4 bases, J shed 2 bases, and the junction held 6 bases outside the gene matches. Germline-derived CDR1 and CDR2 are MGHDK and SYGVNS. This CDR3 is 18 amino acids long. The CDR3 region is CASSGTGTGGAGANVLTF. DNA for the CDR3: TGTGCCAGCAGTGGCACCGGGACAGGGGGCGCTGGGGCCAACGTCCTGACTTTC.

As to this clonotype: A single base separates this from a much larger clone, so it may be a read error. This chain uses TRBV30 with TRBJ2-5, with 7 bases lining up with TRBD1. The CDR3 consists of 12 residues. In germline, CDR1 is GTSNPN, CDR2 SVGIG (reference sequence). V lost 1 base and J lost 11; bases outside the gene matches: 7. DNA for the CDR3: TGTGCCTGGAGTGGGGACAGCAATGAGCAGTACTTC. Its protein is CAWSGDSNEQYF.

Of note for this clonotype: A much more abundant neighbour one base away suggests this may be a read error. The conserved phenylalanine or tryptophan is not found at the CDR3 terminus, so this likely reflects a read error. V gene TRBV10-2 combines with J gene TRBJ2-1; the D gene is possibly TRBD1 (5 bases). Germline CDR1 and CDR2: WSHSY and SAAADI. Trimming removed 6 bases from V and 0 bases from J, with 21 bases in between. This CDR3 contains 18 residues. CDR3 amino acids: CASSGTTGRRSSYNEQFL. The CDR3 DNA follows: TGCGCCAGCAGCGGCACTACAGGACGTCGAAGCTCCTACAATGAGCAGTTCTTA.

This chain joins TRBV28 and TRBJ2-1, with 9 bases lining up with TRBD1. This CDR3 has 14 amino acids. Germline V gene lookup returns CDR1 MDHEN and CDR2 SYDVKM. Trimming removed 8 bases from V and 6 bases from J; junction bases left unmatched: 8. CDR3 amino acids: CASRGTGRGNEQFF. The CDR3, as DNA: TGTGCCAGCCGGGGGACAGGGAGGGGCAATGAGCAGTTCTTC.

This clonotype was counted ten times or more. The chain recombines TRBV27 with TRBJ1-5; D remains unclear. The CDR3 runs 16 residues. Looked up from germline, CDR1 is MNHEY and CDR2 is SMNVEV (reference sequence). V dropped 3 bases and J dropped 0 bases, with 12 bases sitting between them. The CDR3 DNA sequence: TGTGCCAGCAGTTTTCGGGCAGACCATAGCAATCAGCCCCAGCATTTT. It yields the protein CASSFRADHSNQPQHF.

The chain recombines TRBV20-1 with TRBJ2-1, with D unclear. The J call may be in error: the DNA end matches TRBJ2-7 better. This CDR3 region has 14 residues. Per germline, CDR1 DFQATT and CDR2 SNEGSKA (reference sequence). The CDR3 spells CSAAPRDRAYEQYF. The CDR3 DNA reads TGCAGTGCTGCCCCGCGTGATAGGGCCTACGAGCAGTACTTC.

This sequence joins TRBV14 and TRBJ2-1; D might be TRBD2 (6 bases). The CDR3 runs 19 residues. Germline CDR1 and CDR2: SGHDN and FVKESK. Trimming removed 0 bases at V and 6 bases at J, with 24 bases between. The chain's CDR3 is CASSQDAGWNIVLVNEQFF. The CDR3 DNA reads as TGTGCCAGCAGCCAAGATGCGGGGTGGAACATTGTTCTCGTCAATGAGCAGTTCTTC.

This clonotype showed up many times. This sequence joins TRBV12-3 or TRBV12-4 and TRBJ2-1, with D unclear. CDR3 size: 14 residues. The germline V and J ends were trimmed by 6 bases and 6 bases, with 15 bases remaining between them. The CDR3 protein is CASSLSLVVNEQFF. Here the CDR3 DNA reads TGTGCCAGCAGCCTTTCTCTAGTTGTCAATGAGCAGTTCTTC.

This clonotype came up a few times. This chain joins TRBV7-6 and TRBJ2-7, with 9 positions matching TRBD2. The CDR3 contains 14 residues. CDR1 is SGHVS, CDR2 FNYEAQ, per germline. The junction had 4 bases not matched to a gene; V was cut back by 1 base and J by 6 bases. CDR3 bases: TGTGCCAGCAGCTTAGATGAGCGGGGGGCCGAGCAGTACTTC. Its translation is CASSLDERGAEQYF. Full variable domain (outside the CDR3, taken from reference TRBV7-6 and TRBJ2-7): GAGVSQSPRYKVTKRGQDVALRCDPISGHVSLYWYRQALGQGPEFLTYFNYEAQQDKSGLPNDRFSAERPEGSISTLTIQRTEQRDSAMYRCASSLDERGAEQYFGPGTRLTVT.

V and J are TRBV7-9 and TRBJ1-2, with 9 bases aligning to TRBD1. Germline lookup yields CDR1 SEHNR and CDR2 FQNEAQ (reference sequence). With 4 bases clipped from V and 5 bases from J, the junction kept 5 bases outside the gene matches. The CDR3 runs to 14 residues. For the CDR3, the DNA is TGTGCCAGCAGCTACACCGGGACAGGGTATGGCTACACCTTC. Translation gives CASSYTGTGYGYTF.

About this clonotype: This sequence may be a read error, since a much larger clone differs from it by one base. The genes are TRBV24-1 and TRBJ2-5; 7 bases line up with TRBD2. Per the germline V gene, CDR1 is KGHDR and CDR2 is SFDVKD. The CDR3 extends over 17 amino acids. Unmatched junction bases numbered 11, after V lost 3 bases and J lost 2 bases. The CDR3 protein is CATSDTETRTRQETQYF. The CDR3 bases are TGTGCCACCAGTGATACCGAGACCAGGACTAGACAAGAGACCCAGTACTTC.

A few counts support this clonotype. A much larger clone differs by one base, so this may be a read error. The V gene is TRBV20-1, the J gene TRBJ2-5; 9 bases line up with TRBD1. The J call is uncertain, as TRBJ2-7 better fits the DNA end. Germline V gene data show CDR1 as DFQATT and CDR2 as SNEGSKA (reference sequence). This CDR3 has 15 residues. The CDR3 nucleotides read TGCAGTGCTAGAGCTCCGGGACAGGGTTGTCGCGAGCAGTACTTC. As protein: CSARAPGQGCREQYF.

The rearrangement uses TRBV6-2 or TRBV6-3 and TRBJ2-4, with D perhaps TRBD2 (6 bases). The assigned J gene may be wrong: the sequence end matches TRBJ2-7 better. The CDR3 runs 15 residues. From germline, CDR1 is MNHEY and CDR2 SVGEGT. The chain's CDR3 is CASAPALFGGYEQYF. In nucleotides, the CDR3 is TGTGCCAGCGCACCGGCTCTGTTCGGGGGCTACGAGCAGTACTTC.

As concerns this clonotype: Possible read error: a much larger clone is one base away. V and J are TRBV5-1 and TRBJ2-5; 7 bases are a match to TRBD1. Germline V lookup: CDR1 SGHRS, CDR2 YFSETQ. V shed 10 bases and J 5 bases; nucleotides not matched to a gene: 23. This CDR3 region has 17 residues. CDR3 DNA: TGCGCCGGCACCTTTGGGTCTCGGGACAGCAATTCGGAGACCCAGTACTTC. Its translation: CAGTFGSRDSNSETQYF.

The chain uses TRBV27 and TRBJ2-2; 12 bases match TRBD1. The J segment lost 6 bases and the V segment lost 6 bases, leaving 8 bases of the junction unmatched. CDR3 length: 16 amino acids. Germline values: CDR1 MNHEY, CDR2 SMNVEV (reference sequence). CDR3 residues: CASRGRDRGLSGELFF. In nucleotides, the CDR3 is TGTGCCAGCAGGGGCCGGGACAGGGGGCTTTCCGGGGAGCTGTTTTTT.

In regard to this clonotype: Given a much more abundant clone one base away, this may be a read error. This sequence joins TRBV10-3 and TRBJ2-5; TRBD1 or TRBD2 may be the D gene (5 bases each). V lost 4 bases, J lost 10 bases, and 13 bases lay in between. This CDR3 comprises 12 residues. The germline CDR1 and CDR2 sequences are ENHRY and SYGVKD. The CDR3: CAISVFGAYQYF. The CDR3 region has the DNA TGTGCCATCAGTGTTTTCGGGGCCTACCAGTACTTC.

On this clonotype: Germline and junction disagree at one end, which may indicate a read error. The chain recombines TRBV9 with TRBJ2-5, with TRBD1 identical over 7 bases. There are 15 residues in the CDR3. CDR1 and CDR2 (germline): SGDLS, YYNGEE. The CDR3 DNA follows: TGTGCCAGCAGCGCCGGGACAGCTACCCAAGAGACCCGGTACTTC. This gives the protein CASSAGTATQETRYF.

The chain recombines TRBV7-2 with TRBJ2-1, with D possibly being TRBD1 (5 bases). Trimming removed 1 base from V and 5 bases from J, with 12 bases in between. CDR1 is SGHTA and CDR2 is FQGNSA in the germline V gene. This CDR3 region has 15 residues. CDR3 protein: CASSLDQGTHNEQFF. The CDR3 DNA reads TGTGCCAGCAGCTTAGATCAGGGAACCCACAATGAGCAGTTCTTC.